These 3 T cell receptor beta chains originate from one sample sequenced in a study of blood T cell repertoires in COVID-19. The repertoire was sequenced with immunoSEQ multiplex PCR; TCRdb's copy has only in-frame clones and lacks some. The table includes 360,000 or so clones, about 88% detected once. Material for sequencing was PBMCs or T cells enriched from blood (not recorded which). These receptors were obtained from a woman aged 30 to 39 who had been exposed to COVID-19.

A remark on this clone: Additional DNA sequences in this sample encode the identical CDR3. The CDR3 nucleotides are TGTGCCAGCAGCTCACTAGCGGGAGGTTACAATGAGCAGTTCTTC. It yields the protein CASSSLAGGYNEQFF. The J gene is TRBJ2-1, the V gene TRBV11-1; TRBD2 matches 12 bases. Germline V gives CDR1 SGHAT, CDR2 FQDESV (reference sequence). CDR3 length: 15 residues. J gave up 4 bases and V 4 bases, and 2 bases lay outside the gene matches.

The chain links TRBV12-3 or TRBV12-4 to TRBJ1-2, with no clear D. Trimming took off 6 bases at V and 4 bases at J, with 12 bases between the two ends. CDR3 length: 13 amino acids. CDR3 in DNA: TGTGCCAGCAGCCCCGCCCTCGGCTATGGCTACACCTTC. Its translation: CASSPALGYGYTF.

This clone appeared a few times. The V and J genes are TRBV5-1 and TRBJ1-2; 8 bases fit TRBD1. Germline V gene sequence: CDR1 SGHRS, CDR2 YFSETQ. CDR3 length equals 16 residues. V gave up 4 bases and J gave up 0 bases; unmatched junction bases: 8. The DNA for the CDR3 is TGCGCCAGCAGCCCCGGTGGGACAGGTCCTAACTATGGCTACACCTTC. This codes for CASSPGGTGPNYGYTF.